The sequence of this TCR beta chain was determined in a study of blood T cell repertoires in COVID-19 (dated by TCRdb to 2020 to 2022). Regarding the complete study: Samples covering the acute and convalescent phases of COVID-19 were provided by collaborators in the United States, Italy and Spain. The prospective study material was composed of cDNA or gDNA derived from T cells, B-cell-depleted T cells, or PBMCs. Subjects who had been exposed to COVID-19, were actively infected with it, or had recovered from it provided the deeply sampled blood TCRbeta repertoires that made up the dataset. A freely available public database, intended as a resource for researchers studying the immune response to SARS-CoV-2, is where the repertoires were released. Samples came from the ongoing ImmuneRACE study (first 160 participants) plus 1,254 subjects from 6 global collaborators. A de-identified subject ID, COVID-19 status, age in years and sex were almost always included in the sample metadata. HLA class I and class II types, where available, came from metadata supplied by the sample provider rather than from assay-based typing. Here is what the overall study found, with its caveats: How much clinical and demographic metadata was included differed by source and by participant, and the metadata was provided uncurated.

TCRbeta CDR3 regions were amplified from genomic DNA by means of the immunoSEQ Assay, a bias-controlled multiplex PCR. Regarding the original processing steps: Within the assay, amplification of reference gene primers was used to estimate how many nucleated cells each sample contained. Sequence reads were collapsed and filtered to measure the absolute abundance of every unique TCRbeta CDR3 rearrangement. For each sample, productive Simpson clonality was calculated as the square root of Simpson's diversity index across productive rearrangements. Held by TCRdb, this immuneACCESS table contains in-frame sequences only and omits some clones. Under half of the omission traces to an unresolved V gene where checked; the cause of the rest is unknown. That table furnishes V, J and clone size, whereas the DNA furnished D and trimming. The sample includes tens of thousands of clones, with around four fifths observed a single time. The ten largest make up more than 15% of the sample.

One collaborating source in Seattle enrolled patients while the patients were actively infected and followed the patients over time throughout the course of disease. Whole blood was collected in K2EDTA tubes by collaborating institutions according to the institutions' own protocols. For TCRbeta analysis, collaborators shipped samples as frozen whole blood, isolated PBMCs, or DNA extracted from either of those sample types. With regard to this clone: The antigen this receptor binds is unknown. No base qualities exist here, and no much larger clone lies one base off it.

The CDR3, cysteine through phenylalanine, is 13 amino acids long. CDR3 DNA is the only sequence kept; it has 39 bases, read in frame from the first base. V gives up 0 bases and J gives up 3 bases, and the segment between their germline ends measures 6 bases. The germline V gene yields MGHRA for CDR1 and YSYEKL for CDR2. The TCR sequence derives from a man between 25 and 39 years old with COVID-19, enrolled during active disease. Recombination joined TRBV4-1 with TRBJ2-7, and the D gene may be TRBD2, 5 bases matching. Sample: peripheral blood. The CDR3 sequence is CASSQELDYEQYF. The nucleotide sequence is TGCGCCAGCAGCCAAGAACTAGACTACGAGCAGTACTTC.